This TCR beta chain derives from a study of T cell repertoires in aging, cancer and after chemotherapy. About the study: Clear clonal overlap appeared across healthy donor samples taken over several months to years. About 10 million TCR reads made up the full dataset. Notes on the study in general: Untreated cancer patients had significantly lower blood TCR diversity than age-matched healthy donors. Loss of evenness, beyond lost richness, contributed to age-related TCR diversity decline in cancer patients.

CDR1 and CDR2 (germline): SGHVT, SQSDAQ. The V and J ends lost 1 base and 3 bases respectively, with 7 bases between them. The CDR3 totals 13 residues. Rearranged V-D-J TRB sequences were amplified with a mixed TRB-A/B primer pool. MiXCR, applied by TCRdb to the multiplex PCR reads, yields one record per CDR3 protein. There are thousands of distinct CDR3 sequences in the sample; more than 50% occur only once, and 20% to 25% lies in the top ten. The template was genomic DNA from peripheral blood, not RNA. The table lists this clonotype with a count of one. Its cognate antigen is unknown. The chain is built from TRBV7-4 and TRBJ2-7; no reliable D call. The source material was blood. The TCR originated in a human donor in good health. The CDR3 sequence: CASSLGTVYEQYF. The DNA of the CDR3 is TGTGCCAGCAGCTTAGGTACGGTCTACGAGCAGTACTTC.